This passage covers 3 T cell receptor beta chains from one sample sequenced in a study of identical twins. TCRdb redid the calling of the 5' RACE reads with MiXCR, one entry per CDR3 protein. Of about 890,000 distinct CDR3 sequences listed, over 9% were seen once; the top ten hold roughly 1.6%. The sample also formed part of further work on yellow fever vaccine responses in identical twins.

The sequenced material came from PBMCs. These receptors all come from a woman aged 18-35 years in good health.

The J gene is TRBJ2-7, the V gene TRBV28; 9 bases match TRBD2. V lost 3 bases, J lost 2 bases, and 8 bases stayed unmatched. CDR3 length: 16 residues. The V gene's germline CDR1 is MDHEN and CDR2 SYDVKM. The CDR3 nucleotides are TGTGCCAGCAGTTTTGGATGGCGGGAGGGGACCTACGAGCAGTACTTC. The encoded protein is CASSFGWREGTYEQYF.

This clonotype was counted many times. The rearrangement links TRBV9 to TRBJ2-1; 8 bases line up with TRBD2. CDR1 is SGDLS, CDR2 YYNGEE, per germline. The length of the CDR3 is 15 residues. V lost 3 bases, J lost 4 bases, and 6 bases stayed unmatched. DNA for the CDR3: TGTGCCAGCAGCGCCGGACTAGCAAATTACAATGAGCAGTTCTTC. As protein: CASSAGLANYNEQFF.

The chain combines TRBV6-1 with TRBJ2-1, with D unresolved. Deletions cut 7 bases from V and 7 bases from J, with 8 bases between. This CDR3 region has 11 residues. CDR1 and CDR2 (germline): MNHNS, SASEGT. The CDR3 DNA follows: TGTGCCAGCAACGTGAATAATGAGCAGTTCTTC. The encoded protein is CASNVNNEQFF.